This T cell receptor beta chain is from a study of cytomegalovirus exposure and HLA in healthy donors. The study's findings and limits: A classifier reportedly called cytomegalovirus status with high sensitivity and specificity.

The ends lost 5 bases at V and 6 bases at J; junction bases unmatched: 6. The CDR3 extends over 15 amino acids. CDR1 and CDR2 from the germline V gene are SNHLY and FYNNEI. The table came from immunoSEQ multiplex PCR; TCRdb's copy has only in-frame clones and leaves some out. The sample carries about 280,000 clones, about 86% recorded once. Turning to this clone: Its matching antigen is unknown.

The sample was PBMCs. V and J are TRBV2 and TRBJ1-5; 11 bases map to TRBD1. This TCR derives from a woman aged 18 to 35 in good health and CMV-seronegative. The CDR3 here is CASSQGQGGAQPQHF. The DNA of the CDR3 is TGTGCCAGCAGTCAGGGACAGGGGGGAGCTCAGCCCCAGCATTTT.